The 23 T cell receptor beta chains listed next were all sequenced from one sample in a study of blood T cell repertoires in COVID-19. The protocol was immunoSEQ multiplex PCR, while the TCRdb copy is restricted to in-frame clones and leaves out a portion. Of around 250,000 clones listed, about 83% are singletons. What was sequenced was peripheral blood. These receptors all stem from a man aged 25 to 40 who had recovered from COVID-19.

The rearrangement uses TRBV12-3 or TRBV12-4 and TRBJ1-4; no clear D. Trimming took 4 bases from V and 4 from J, leaving 7 bases between them. The CDR3 consists of 13 residues. The CDR3 here is CASSSVLNEKLFF. The CDR3 nucleotides read TGTGCCAGCAGTTCGGTACTTAATGAAAAACTGTTTTTT.

Note on this clone: Other DNA sequences in the sample encode the same CDR3. The chain uses TRBV7-2 and TRBJ1-1; no firm D call. Trimming shortened V by 0 bases and J by 0 bases, and 8 bases separated the two germline ends. The CDR3 totals 15 residues. The V gene's germline CDR1 is SGHTA and CDR2 FQGNSA. The CDR3 region is CASSLAAGLNTEAFF. CDR3 DNA sequence: TGTGCCAGCAGCTTAGCGGCAGGCCTGAACACTGAAGCTTTCTTT.

This clone was detected a few times. This chain connects TRBV9 to TRBJ1-2; D might be TRBD1 (5 bases). Germline V gene sequence: CDR1 SGDLS, CDR2 YYNGEE. This CDR3 has 13 amino acids. Trimming left V 3 bases short and J 2 bases short, with 8 bases between. The CDR3 sequence is CASSGQGNYGYTF. The CDR3 nucleotides read TGTGCCAGCAGCGGGCAGGGCAACTATGGCTACACCTTC. The full variable domain, rest sourced from reference TRBV9 and TRBJ1-2, is DSGVTQTPKHLITATGQRVTLRCSPRSGDLSVYWYQQSLDQGLQFLIQYYNGEERAKGNILERFSAQQFPDLHSELNLSSLELGDSALYFCASSGQGNYGYTFGSGTRLTVV.

This rearrangement joins TRBV18 to TRBJ1-1; the D gene is possibly TRBD1 (5 bases). CDR1 and CDR2 from the germline V gene are KGHSH and LQKENI. Trimming took 1 base from V and 7 from J, leaving 13 bases between them. This CDR3 comprises 14 residues. CDR3 in amino acids: CASSPQSLDNEAFF. The CDR3 DNA is TGTGCCAGCTCACCACAGAGTTTGGACAATGAAGCTTTCTTT.

The rearrangement links TRBV19 to TRBJ2-1; D is uncertain. Trimming left V 8 bases short and J 8 bases short, with 16 bases between. This CDR3 has 13 residues. Germline V lookup: CDR1 LNHDA, CDR2 SQIVND (reference sequence). The CDR3 nucleotides read TGTGCCAGTTCATTTGCTGTCGGTCATGAGCAGTTCTTC. Translation: CASSFAVGHEQFF.

The genes are TRBV7-3 and TRBJ2-2; TRBD1 is a possible D gene (5 bases). Germline V gene lookup returns CDR1 SGHTA and CDR2 FQGTGA. The CDR3 is made up of 15 amino acids. Trimming pared 2 bases from V and 2 bases from J, leaving 9 bases between. Here the CDR3 DNA reads TGTGCCAGCAGCTTATTCCAGGGAAACACCGGGGAGCTGTTTTTT. Translation gives CASSLFQGNTGELFF. The whole variable domain, filled in from reference TRBV7-3 and TRBJ2-2, reads GAGVSQTPSNKVTEKGKYVELRCDPISGHTALYWYRQSLGQGPEFLIYFQGTGAADDSGLPNDRFFAVRPEGSVSTLKIQRTERGDSAVYLCASSLFQGNTGELFFGEGSRLTVL.

This chain links TRBV14 with TRBJ1-2, with 9 bases that match TRBD1. Germline CDR1 reads SGHDN; CDR2 reads FVKESK. There are 16 residues in the CDR3. J was trimmed by 2 bases and V by 0 bases; bases with no gene match: 4. The CDR3 sequence: CASSQESGQGNYGYTF. The CDR3 coding sequence is TGTGCCAGCAGCCAAGAATCTGGACAGGGGAACTATGGCTACACCTTC.

The rearrangement links TRBV3-1 (or the pseudogene TRBV3-2) to TRBJ2-4; TRBD2 agrees at 9 bases. The V gene's germline CDR1 is LGHDT and CDR2 YNNKEL (reference sequence). The CDR3 has 15 residues. V lost 2 bases, J lost 6 bases, and 5 bases stayed unmatched. The CDR3, as DNA: TGTGCCAGCAGCCAACTAGGCGGGGGGGCAAACATTCAGTACTTC. Translated: CASSQLGGGANIQYF.

The chain couples TRBV7-6 to TRBJ1-1; TRBD1 is a possible D gene (6 bases). The V gene's germline CDR1 is SGHVS and CDR2 FNYEAQ. The CDR3 is 14 residues long. V gave up 4 bases and J gave up 4 bases, with 13 bases separating them. The chain's CDR3 is CASSSQGRATEAFF. Here the CDR3 DNA reads TGTGCCAGCAGCTCGCAGGGGCGGGCCACTGAAGCTTTCTTT.

This clone came up a few times. The chain has TRBV3-1 (or the pseudogene TRBV3-2) and TRBJ1-1; D ambiguous. Trimming took off 8 bases at V and 4 bases at J, with 11 bases between the two ends. There are 12 residues in the CDR3. The V gene's germline CDR1 is LGHDT and CDR2 YNNKEL (reference sequence). CDR3 sequence: CASGRSGTEAFF. CDR3 sequence (DNA): TGTGCCAGCGGCCGCAGCGGCACTGAAGCTTTCTTT.

The chain recombines TRBV7-9 with TRBJ1-6; 8 positions agree with TRBD1. Germline CDR1 SEHNR, CDR2 FQNEAQ (reference sequence). Trimming at V came to 6 bases and at J to 10 bases, leaving 11 bases not matched to a gene. This CDR3 spans 15 amino acids. The CDR3 DNA sequence: TGTGCCAGCAGACGTGGACAGGGAATGGAATCACCCCTCCACTTT. As protein: CASRRGQGMESPLHF.

The chain links TRBV3-1 (or the pseudogene TRBV3-2) to TRBJ2-3, with 10 bases lining up with TRBD2. Per germline, CDR1 LGHDT and CDR2 YNNKEL (reference sequence). This CDR3 has 16 residues. V trimming: 2 bases; J trimming: 2 bases; junction bases outside the gene matches: 4. CDR3 bases: TGTGCCAGCAGCCAACGGACTAGCGGAAACACAGATACGCAGTATTTT. Translated: CASSQRTSGNTDTQYF.

This chain uses TRBV11-2 with TRBJ2-3; the match to TRBD2 covers 8 bases. The CDR3 runs to 16 residues. The V gene's germline CDR1 is SGHAT and CDR2 FQNNGV. Trimming cost V 2 bases and J 3 bases; bases outside gene matches: 7. CDR3 amino acids: CASSLSGGIGTDTQYF. CDR3 bases: TGTGCCAGCAGCTTAAGCGGGGGTATCGGGACAGATACGCAGTATTTT.

The V and J genes are TRBV6-5 and TRBJ1-1, with unresolved D. Germline assignment: CDR1 MNHEY and CDR2 SVGAGI. Trimming shortened V by 4 bases and J by 1 base, and 7 bases separated the two germline ends. The CDR3 loop spans 13 amino acids. The CDR3 nucleotides are TGTGCCAGCAGTTTAGTTGAGAACACTGAAGCTTTCTTT. It specifies CASSLVENTEAFF.

The chain recombines TRBV7-9 with TRBJ2-7; a possible D gene is TRBD2 (6 bases). Germline V gives CDR1 SEHNR, CDR2 FQNEAQ (reference sequence). V was clipped by 8 bases and J by 0 bases, with 14 bases between them. There are 14 residues in the CDR3. The CDR3 is CASVRGLSSYEQYV. The CDR3 region has the DNA TGTGCCAGCGTTCGGGGACTCAGCTCCTACGAGCAGTACGTC.

The chain uses TRBV5-6 and TRBJ1-2; D unresolved. Germline CDR1 SGHDT, CDR2 YYEEEE. This CDR3 comprises 14 residues. Trimming cost V 0 bases and J 4 bases, with 10 bases left between them. The CDR3 protein is CASSLVQNAYGYTF. CDR3 nucleotides: TGTGCCAGCAGCTTGGTTCAGAACGCCTATGGCTACACCTTC.

This chain connects TRBV29-1 to TRBJ1-5, with D maybe TRBD1 (5 bases). CDR3 length equals 15 residues. Germline CDR1 is SQVTM and CDR2 is ANQGSEA. V was shortened by 4 bases and J by 0 bases, with 13 bases between the two germline ends. CDR3 sequence reads: CSVALTGNSNQPQHF. Here the CDR3 DNA reads TGCAGCGTTGCCCTAACAGGTAATAGCAATCAGCCCCAGCATTTT.

The DNA of the CDR3 is TGTGCCAGCGCCCCGAGGAATTATAATTCACCCCTCCACTTT. Translation: CASAPRNYNSPLHF. The V gene is TRBV6-5, the J gene TRBJ1-6; no clear D. V gave up 8 bases and J gave up 4 bases, with 12 bases separating them. Looked up from germline, CDR1 is MNHEY and CDR2 is SVGAGI. The CDR3 is made up of 14 amino acids.

This clone appeared a few times. The chain has TRBV3-1 (or the pseudogene TRBV3-2) and TRBJ1-2, with 7 bases fitting TRBD1. The trim removed 5 bases at V and 3 bases at J, leaving 3 bases unmatched. In germline, CDR1 is LGHDT, CDR2 YNNKEL (reference sequence). The CDR3 runs 13 residues. The CDR3 is CASSNTGDYGYTF. In DNA form, the CDR3 reads TGTGCCAGCAGCAATACAGGGGACTATGGCTACACCTTC.

The CDR3 region has the DNA TGTGCCAGCAGCCAAGGGACTGATAATTCACCCCTCCACTTT. Its translation: CASSQGTDNSPLHF. The chain combines TRBV3-1 (or the pseudogene TRBV3-2) with TRBJ1-6; D is unresolved. The CDR3 consists of 14 residues. Germline CDR1 LGHDT, CDR2 YNNKEL (reference sequence). The V and J ends lost 1 base and 5 bases respectively, with 6 bases between them.

The rearrangement links TRBV2 to TRBJ2-2; no clear D gene. The CDR3 covers 15 residues. Trimming took 3 bases from V and 4 from J, leaving 12 bases between them. CDR1 and CDR2 (germline): SNHLY, FYNNEI. The CDR3 loop reads CASSDSSGFTGELFF. Here the CDR3 DNA reads TGTGCCAGCAGTGACTCTTCAGGCTTCACCGGGGAGCTGTTTTTT.

The rearrangement uses TRBV28 and TRBJ1-3, with D possibly TRBD1 on 6 matching bases. This CDR3 spans 14 amino acids. V lost 6 bases to trimming and J lost 2 bases, with 11 bases between them. The germline V gene encodes CDR1 MDHEN and CDR2 SYDVKM. CDR3 sequence reads: CASRQGIPGNTIYF. CDR3 nucleotide sequence: TGTGCCAGCAGACAGGGCATACCTGGAAACACCATATATTTT.

The CDR3 DNA is TGTGCCAGCAGCCCCAATCCGGGGGGCACAGATACGCAGTATTTT. Protein product: CASSPNPGGTDTQYF. This rearrangement joins TRBV11-2 to TRBJ2-3, with D maybe TRBD2 (6 bases). The germline CDR1 and CDR2 sequences are SGHAT and FQNNGV. V lost 5 bases and J 1 base, leaving 13 bases between the germline ends. This CDR3 region has 15 residues.